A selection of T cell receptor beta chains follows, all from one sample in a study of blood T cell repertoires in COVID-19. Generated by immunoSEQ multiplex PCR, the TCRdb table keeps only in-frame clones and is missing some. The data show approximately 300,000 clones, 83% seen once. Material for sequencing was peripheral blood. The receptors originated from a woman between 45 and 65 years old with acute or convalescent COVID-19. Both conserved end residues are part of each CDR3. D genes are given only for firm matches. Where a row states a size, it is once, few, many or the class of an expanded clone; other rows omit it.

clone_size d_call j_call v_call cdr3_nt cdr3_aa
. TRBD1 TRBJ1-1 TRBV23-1 TGCGCCAGCAGTCTGAAGGACAGGCAGGGCACTGAAGCTTTCTTT CASSLKDRQGTEAFF
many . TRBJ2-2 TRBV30 TGTGCCTGGAGTGTAATGAGCGGGGAGCTGTTTTTT CAWSVMSGELFF
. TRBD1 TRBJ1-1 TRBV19 TGTGCCAGTAGTAGACTCCCGGGACAGGGAGCTTTGAACACTGAAGCTTTCTTT CASSRLPGQGALNTEAFF
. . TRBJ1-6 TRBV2 TGTGCCAGCAGTGAAAGGAGCTCCTATAATTCACCCCTCCACTTT CASSERSSYNSPLHF
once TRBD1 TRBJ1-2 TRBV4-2 TGTGCCAGCAGCCAAGATCTGGTAACAGGGGGTAACTATGGCTACACCTTC CASSQDLVTGGNYGYTF
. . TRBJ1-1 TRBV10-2 TGCGCCAGCAGATTGGTAGCTAACACTGAAGCTTTCTTT CASRLVANTEAFF
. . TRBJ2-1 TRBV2 TGTGCCAGCAGAACCAATCCCAGGGAGCAGTTCTTC CASRTNPREQFF
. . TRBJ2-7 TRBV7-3 TGTGCCAGCTCGCTAGAGCCCAACTACGAGCAGTACTTC CASSLEPNYEQYF
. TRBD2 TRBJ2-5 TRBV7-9 TGTGCCAGCAGCTCTACCGAGGATAGCGCAGCGGGGGGAGAGACCCAGTACTTC CASSSTEDSAAGGETQYF
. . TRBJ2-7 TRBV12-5 TGTGCTAGTGGTTTGGCGGGAACGTCCTACGAGCAGTACTTC CASGLAGTSYEQYF
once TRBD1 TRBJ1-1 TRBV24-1 TGTGCCACCAGAGGACAGGTGAACACTGAAGCTTTCTTT CATRGQVNTEAFF
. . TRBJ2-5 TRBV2 TGTGCCAGCAGTTTGAACAGCCTCCGGGAGACCCAGTACTTC CASSLNSLRETQYF
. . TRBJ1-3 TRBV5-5 TGTGCCAGCAGCGCGAGCCTTTCTGGAAACACCATATATTTT CASSASLSGNTIYF
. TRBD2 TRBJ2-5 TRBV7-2 TGTGCCAGCAGCTTACCGATAGCGGGGGGGCCTAGAGTGCAGACCCAGTACTTC CASSLPIAGGPRVQTQYF
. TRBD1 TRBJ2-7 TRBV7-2 TGTGCCAGCAGCTCGAGGACAGGGGGGTCCTACGAGCAGTACTTC CASSSRTGGSYEQYF
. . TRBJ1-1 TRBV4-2 TGTGCCAGCAACCTAGGAGGAAACACTGAAGCTTTCTTT CASNLGGNTEAFF
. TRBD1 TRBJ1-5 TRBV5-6 TGTGCCAGCAGCCTCGCCGGGACAGGGGTTCAGCCCCAGCATTTT CASSLAGTGVQPQHF
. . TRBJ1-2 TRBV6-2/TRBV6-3 TGTGCCAGCAGTTACGGGGAGGGGCCAAACTATGGCTACACCTTC CASSYGEGPNYGYTF
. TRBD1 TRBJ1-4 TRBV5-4 TGTGCCAGCAGCTTGGGCCGGGACAGGGTTCAAGAAAAACTGTTTTTT CASSLGRDRVQEKLFF
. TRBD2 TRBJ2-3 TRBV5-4 TGTGCCAGCAGCATTCGGGAGGGGACAGATACGCAGTATTTT CASSIREGTDTQYF
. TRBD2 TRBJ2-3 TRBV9 TGTGCCAGCAACGGGGCAACTAGCGGGAGTTCTACGCAGTATTTT CASNGATSGSSTQYF
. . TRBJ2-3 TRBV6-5 TGTGCCAGCAGACTTACTCCAGATACGCAGTATTTT CASRLTPDTQYF
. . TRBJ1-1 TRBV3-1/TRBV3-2 TGTGCCAGCAGCCATGAGACGCGGACTGAAGCTTTCTTT CASSHETRTEAFF
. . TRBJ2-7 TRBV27 TGTGCCAGCAGTCCCACCGCGACTCCCCTGGAGCAGTACTTC CASSPTATPLEQYF
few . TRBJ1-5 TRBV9 TGTGCCAGCAGCGCCGGCGGGGGAAGGAATCAGCCCCAGCATTTT CASSAGGGRNQPQHF